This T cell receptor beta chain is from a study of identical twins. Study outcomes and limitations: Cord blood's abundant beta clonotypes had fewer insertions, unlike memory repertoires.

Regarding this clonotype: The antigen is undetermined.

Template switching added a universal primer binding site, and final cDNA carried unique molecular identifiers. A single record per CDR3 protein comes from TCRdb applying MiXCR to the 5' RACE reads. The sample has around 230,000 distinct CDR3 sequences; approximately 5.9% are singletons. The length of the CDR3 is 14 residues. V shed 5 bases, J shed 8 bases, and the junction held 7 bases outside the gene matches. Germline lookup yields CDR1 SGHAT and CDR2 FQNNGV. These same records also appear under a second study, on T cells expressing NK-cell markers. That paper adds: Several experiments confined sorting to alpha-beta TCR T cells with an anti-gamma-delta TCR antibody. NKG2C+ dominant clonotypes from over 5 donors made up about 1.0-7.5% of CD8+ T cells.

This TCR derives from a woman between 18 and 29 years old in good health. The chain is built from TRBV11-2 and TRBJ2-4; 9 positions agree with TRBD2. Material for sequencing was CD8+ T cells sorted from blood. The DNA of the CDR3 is TGTGCCAGCAGCCAGAGCGGGGGGTTCGACATTCAGTACTTC. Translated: CASSQSGGFDIQYF.